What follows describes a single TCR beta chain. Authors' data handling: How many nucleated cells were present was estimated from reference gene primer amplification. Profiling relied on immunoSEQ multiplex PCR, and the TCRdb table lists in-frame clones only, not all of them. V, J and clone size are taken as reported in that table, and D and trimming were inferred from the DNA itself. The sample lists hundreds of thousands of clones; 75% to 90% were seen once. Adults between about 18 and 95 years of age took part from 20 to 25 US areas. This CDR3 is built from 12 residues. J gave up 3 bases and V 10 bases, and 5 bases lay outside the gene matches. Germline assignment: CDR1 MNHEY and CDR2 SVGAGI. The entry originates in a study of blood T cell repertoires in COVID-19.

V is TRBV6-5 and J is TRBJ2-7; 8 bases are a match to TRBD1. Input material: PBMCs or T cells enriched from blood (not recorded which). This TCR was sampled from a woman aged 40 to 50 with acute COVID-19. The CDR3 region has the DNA TGTGCCACCGGACAGGGCTACTACGAGCAGTACTTC. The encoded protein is CATGQGYYEQYF.